This T cell receptor (beta chain) originates from a study of Graves' ophthalmopathy and Graves' hyperthyroidism. General study results and limits: Sensitivity of about 70% and specificity of approximately 76% were achieved by the model that predicted ophthalmopathy progression. Separation of ophthalmopathy from stable hyperthyroidism was achieved by a 13-signature model, at 85% to 90% sensitivity and 81.08% specificity.

The sequenced template was RNA, covering the TCR beta CDR3 region. The authors performed first-round RT-PCR with HTBI primers and then a second-round multiplex PCR. TCRdb independently ran MiXCR on the multiplex PCR reads; one entry per CDR3 protein. The repertoire holds around 340,000 distinct CDR3 sequences, with under 20% as singletons. This clonotype was found many times. The antigen remains undetermined. This CDR3 has 15 residues. Germline trimming cut 3 bases from V and 1 base from J; bases unmatched to any gene: 5. Germline CDR1 SEHNR, CDR2 FQNEAQ (reference sequence). The rearrangement joins TRBV7-9 to TRBJ2-5; 7 bases line up with TRBD1. The clonotype was recovered from an adult man with Graves' ophthalmopathy. Material for sequencing was peripheral blood. As DNA, the CDR3 is TGTGCCAGCAGCTTTTGGGACAGCGGCCAAGAGACCCAGTACTTC. Its protein product is CASSFWDSGQETQYF.